The text below deals with one TCR beta chain. This sample stems from a study of T cell changes during pregnancy in multiple sclerosis. V was trimmed by 3 bases and J by 2 bases, leaving 13 bases between them. The CDR3 has 15 amino acids. Sequencing was performed with immunoSEQ multiplex PCR; in TCRdb, only in-frame clones are kept and a portion is missing. The top ten hold approximately 1.3% of the sample, which has around 63,000 clones, 91% seen once. Sequences were derived from peripheral blood, sampled after pregnancy. This chain links TRBV23-1 with TRBJ2-5; possibly TRBD1 for D (6 bases). TRBV23-1 is placed among ORFs of uncertain function. This receptor was obtained from a female donor in good health, enrolled as a control in a pregnancy study. The CDR3 DNA reads TGCGCCAGCAGTCAGTCGGACAGCGAGCAAGAGACCCAGTACTTC. This sequence encodes CASSQSDSEQETQYF.